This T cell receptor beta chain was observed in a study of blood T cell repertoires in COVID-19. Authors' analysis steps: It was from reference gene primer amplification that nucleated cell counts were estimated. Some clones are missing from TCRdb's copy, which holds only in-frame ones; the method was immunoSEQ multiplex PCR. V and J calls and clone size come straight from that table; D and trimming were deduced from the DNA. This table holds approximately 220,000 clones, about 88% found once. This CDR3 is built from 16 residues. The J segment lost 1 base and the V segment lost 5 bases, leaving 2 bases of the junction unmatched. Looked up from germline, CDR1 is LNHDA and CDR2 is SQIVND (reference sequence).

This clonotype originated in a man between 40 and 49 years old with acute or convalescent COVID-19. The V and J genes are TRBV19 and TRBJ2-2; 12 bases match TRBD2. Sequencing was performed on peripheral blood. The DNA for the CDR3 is TGTGCCAGTAGTCCGGGACTAGCGGGGAACACCGGGGAGCTGTTTTTT. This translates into CASSPGLAGNTGELFF. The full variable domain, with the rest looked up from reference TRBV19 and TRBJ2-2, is DGGITQSPKYLFRKEGQNVTLSCEQNLNHDAMYWYRQDPGQGLRLIYYSQIVNDFQKGDIAEGYSVSREKKESFPLTVTSAQKNPTAFYLCASSPGLAGNTGELFFGEGSRLTVL.